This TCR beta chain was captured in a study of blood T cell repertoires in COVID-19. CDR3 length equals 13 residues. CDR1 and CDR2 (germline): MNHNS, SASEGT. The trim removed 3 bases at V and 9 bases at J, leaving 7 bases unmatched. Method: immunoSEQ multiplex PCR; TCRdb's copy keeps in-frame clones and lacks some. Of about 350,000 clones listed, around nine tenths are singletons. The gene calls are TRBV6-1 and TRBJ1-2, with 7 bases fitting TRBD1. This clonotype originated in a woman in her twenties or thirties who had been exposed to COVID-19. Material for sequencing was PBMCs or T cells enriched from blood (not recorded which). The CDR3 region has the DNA TGTGCCAGCAGTGATCGACAGGGCTTGCGCTACACCTTC. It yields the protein CASSDRQGLRYTF.